This T cell receptor (beta chain) is drawn from a study of T cells after yellow fever vaccination (dated by TCRdb to about 2019). Background for the entire study: The SMART-Seq v4 Ultra Low Input RNA kit was used to prepare libraries from fractions with low cell numbers. To follow T-cell clones before and after both primary and booster YFV17D yellow fever vaccination, bulk TCR alpha and beta repertoires underwent longitudinal sequencing. Two healthy male donors made up the cohort, one aged 18 to 29 years and the other aged 30 to 40 years. Blood was collected at multiple timepoints before and after primary and secondary immunization, and bulk PBMC replicates and cell subsets were isolated.

The CDR3 goes from the cysteine to the phenylalanine over 13 residues. Only CDR3 DNA remains: 39 bases, in frame from the first base. CDR1 and CDR2 are read off the germline V gene as SNHLY and FYNNEI. The V end loses 2 bases and the J end loses 12 bases, and a stretch of 14 bases separates them. Sequencing took place on an Illumina NovaSeq 6000. TCR cDNA was synthesized by 5'RACE template switching, which introduced a universal primer site and unique molecular identifiers. Priming of cDNA synthesis was performed from both the TCR alpha and TCR beta constant segments. Library amplification used two PCR steps, and the second PCR step added sample barcodes and sequencing adapters. Libraries were sequenced on Illumina HiSeq 2500 (2x100 bp) or NovaSeq (2x150 bp). In the authors' own workflow: Reads were demultiplexed and collapsed into UMI consensus sequences with MIGEC, and V(D)J alignment was performed with MiXCR. Clonotypes responding to the vaccine were identified with edgeR on replicate PBMC samples, with the criteria of FDR below 0.01 and a log2 fold change above 5 up to day 15. Each bulk clonotype was labeled CD4 or CD8 based on which sequenced repertoire, CD4 or CD8, contained the clonotype at higher abundance. The public reads were run again by TCRdb, first through fastp at Q25 and then through MiXCR, and only productive beta chains were kept. Entries that share a CDR3 protein sequence are merged under the most common genes and DNA. TCRdb, rather than the study authors, made the V and J calls. The sample table shows some 240,000 distinct CDR3 sequences, and about 5.2% are seen once. The ten largest clones add up to more than 3% of the sample.

General findings and caveats noted by the study authors: Because only two donors were included in the study, the extent to which the findings can be generalized is limited. Most clones expanded after primary vaccination were re-detected after the booster (almost 98% of CD4 and approximately 89% of CD8), suggesting broad memory maintenance. The secondary T-cell response was weaker than the primary response but faster, peaking on day 5 instead of day 15. Computational filtering was needed because FACS-sorted repertoires could contain abundant contaminating clonotypes from the bulk population. A small fraction of clonotypes showed up in both the CD4 and CD8 compartments, probably as a result of convergent recombination.

This clonotype was counted only a few times. Its antigen target is currently unknown. The record has no base qualities; no much larger clone is one base away. Taken with the paper, the label for treatment or condition translates to: live attenuated yellow fever vaccine strain. PBMCs were isolated from peripheral blood using a standard Ficoll-Paque protocol. Dynabeads CD4 and CD8 positive selection kits were used to isolate the CD4 and CD8 T-cell fractions. TriZol was used to extract RNA from bulk PBMCs, CD4 and CD8 fractions, and dextramer-positive and dextramer-negative fractions. This clonotype was obtained from a man aged 18-30 years who received the YFV17D yellow fever vaccine. The sample consisted of CD4+ T cells sorted from PBMCs, taken on the day of the yellow fever booster vaccination. The rearrangement joined TRBV2 to TRBJ2-1; possibly the D gene is TRBD1, per 5 matching bases. The DNA reads TGTGCCAGCAGTGAAAATCTCAGGGTGAGGCAGTTCTTC. Translation gives CASSENLRVRQFF.